This entry lists 32 T cell receptor beta chains sequenced from one sample in a study of CD8+ T cells in alopecia areata. Following extraction, RNA underwent reverse transcription to cDNA, which served as the sequencing template. TCRdb's table, derived via immunoSEQ multiplex PCR, lists solely in-frame clones and lacks some. The sample records about 160,000 clones, about three fifths being singletons. The sample's treatment: oral pan-JAK inhibitor, 5-10 mg twice daily. Source: CD4+ T cells sorted from blood, taken at week 4, from a patient treated with tofacitinib. These receptors all stem from a human donor with alopecia areata.

There are a few counts of this clone. The rearrangement joins TRBV12-5 to TRBJ2-1; 10 bases fit TRBD2. This CDR3 contains 16 residues. CDR1 is LGHNT, CDR2 FRNRAP, per germline. J was trimmed by 4 bases and V by 0 bases; bases with no gene match: 3. DNA of the CDR3: TGTGCTAGTGGTTTGGTACGGACTAGCGGTTACAATGAGCAGTTCTTC. It specifies CASGLVRTSGYNEQFF.

This sequence joins TRBV27 and TRBJ2-5; 10 bases are a match to TRBD1. Germline values: CDR1 MNHEY, CDR2 SMNVEV (reference sequence). The length of the CDR3 is 16 residues. The V segment lost 4 bases and the J segment 4 bases; nucleotides outside the gene matches: 9. CDR3 sequence: CASSYARQGAGETQYF. CDR3 bases: TGTGCCAGCAGTTACGCCCGACAGGGGGCGGGAGAGACCCAGTACTTC.

This clone has a single count. V gene TRBV2 combines with J gene TRBJ1-1, with no clear D. V lost 6 bases, J lost 4 bases, and 15 bases lay in between. Germline CDR1 SNHLY, CDR2 FYNNEI. The CDR3 totals 14 residues. This CDR3 is CASSRTQVGTEAFF. CDR3 nucleotide sequence: TGTGCCAGCAGCCGAACTCAGGTGGGCACTGAAGCTTTCTTT.

V and J are TRBV11-2 and TRBJ2-7; 8 bases fit TRBD1. J lost 4 bases, V lost 10 bases, and 9 bases had no gene match. There are 13 residues in the CDR3. Germline lookup yields CDR1 SGHAT and CDR2 FQNNGV. The CDR3 region is CATSGQGLYEQYF. In DNA form, the CDR3 reads TGTGCCACGTCTGGACAGGGCCTATACGAGCAGTACTTC.

This clone was recorded only once. The V gene is TRBV9, the J gene TRBJ1-1; D gene uncertain. The V end was cut by 0 bases, the J end by 0 bases, with 6 bases between. The CDR3 covers 14 residues. Germline V gene data show CDR1 as SGDLS and CDR2 as YYNGEE. The CDR3 nucleotides are TGTGCCAGCAGCGTAGATATTGTGAACACTGAAGCTTTCTTT. Its translation: CASSVDIVNTEAFF.

The rearrangement joins TRBV5-1 to TRBJ1-5; D not resolved. V lost 4 bases and J lost 4, with 12 bases in between. The CDR3 sequence is 14 residues long. CDR1 and CDR2 (germline): SGHRS, YFSETQ. The CDR3 DNA sequence: TGCGCCAGCAGCCCCGAGGAGGGAAATCAGCCCCAGCATTTT. This encodes CASSPEEGNQPQHF. Full variable domain (missing parts from reference TRBV5-1 and TRBJ1-5): KAGVTQTPRYLIKTRGQQVTLSCSPISGHRSVSWYQQTPGQGLQFLFEYFSETQRNKGNFPGRFSGRQFSNSRSEMNVSTLELGDSALYLCASSPEEGNQPQHFGDGTRLSIL.

The chain links TRBV29-1 to TRBJ2-1, with TRBD1 identical over 8 bases. The V gene end was trimmed by 6 bases and the J gene end by 4 bases; junction bases not matched to a gene: 5. CDR1 is SQVTM, CDR2 ANQGSEA, per germline. The CDR3 is 13 amino acids. The chain's CDR3 is CSVARDRYNEQFF. Here the CDR3 DNA reads TGCAGCGTCGCCCGGGACAGGTACAATGAGCAGTTCTTC.

The V and J genes are TRBV7-2 and TRBJ2-7; D unresolved. The CDR3 is made up of 13 amino acids. In germline, CDR1 is SGHTA, CDR2 FQGNSA. Trimming pared 4 bases from V and 3 bases from J, leaving 10 bases between. The DNA of the CDR3 is TGTGCCAGCAGCTCTCCGGGCAACTACGAGCAGTACTTC. Protein: CASSSPGNYEQYF.

The chain uses TRBV7-9 and TRBJ1-2; no firm D call. The germline gives CDR1 SEHNR, CDR2 FQNEAQ (reference sequence). The CDR3 length is 13 residues. Trimming took off 1 base at V and 4 bases at J, with 7 bases between the two ends. The CDR3 loop is CASSLVFLYGYTF. CDR3 DNA sequence: TGTGCCAGCAGCTTAGTCTTCCTCTATGGCTACACCTTC.

The chain employs TRBV2 and TRBJ2-2, with 11 bases matching TRBD1. The V gene's germline CDR1 is SNHLY and CDR2 FYNNEI. J was trimmed by 5 bases and V by 6 bases; bases with no gene match: 2. This CDR3 region has 14 residues. The CDR3: CASSRDRGTGELFF. In DNA, the CDR3 is TGTGCCAGCAGCCGGGACAGGGGGACCGGGGAGCTGTTTTTT.

This clone was counted a few times. V is TRBV29-1 and J is TRBJ2-3; the match to TRBD2 covers 7 bases. Germline CDR1 reads SQVTM; CDR2 reads ANQGSEA. V was clipped by 6 bases and J by 10 bases; unmatched bases: 10. The CDR3 length is 12 residues. CDR3 region: CSVLGALAAQYF. CDR3 nucleotides: TGCAGCGTGCTCGGGGCGCTAGCGGCGCAGTATTTT.

J is TRBJ1-5 and V is TRBV18; D not certain. V lost 2 bases to trimming and J lost 11 bases, with 19 bases between them. This CDR3 is 15 amino acids long. In germline, CDR1 is KGHSH, CDR2 LQKENI. The CDR3 here is CASSPTETSQSAQHF. The CDR3 coding sequence is TGTGCCAGCTCACCAACTGAGACAAGTCAATCAGCCCAGCATTTT.

This chain joins TRBV27 and TRBJ1-2; D not resolved. Germline V gene data show CDR1 as MNHEY and CDR2 as SMNVEV (reference sequence). Trimming cost V 2 bases and J 1 base, with 8 bases left between them. The CDR3 has 14 amino acids. In DNA form, the CDR3 reads TGTGCCAGCAGTTTAGGAGGGATTAACTATGGCTACACCTTC. It codes for CASSLGGINYGYTF.

The chain carries TRBV7-2 and TRBJ2-3; TRBD1 matches at 7 bases. V was clipped by 2 bases and J by 0 bases; unmatched bases: 5. Per the germline V gene, CDR1 is SGHTA and CDR2 is FQGNSA. The CDR3 has 16 residues. The DNA of the CDR3 is TGTGCCAGCAGCTTACGGTCGACAGGGAGCACAGATACGCAGTATTTT. It is translated as CASSLRSTGSTDTQYF. Full variable domain (rest looked up from reference TRBV7-2 and TRBJ2-3): GAGVSQSPSNKVTEKGKDVELRCDPISGHTALYWYRQSLGQGLEFLIYFQGNSAPDKSGLPSDRFSAERTGGSVSTLTIQRTQQEDSAVYLCASSLRSTGSTDTQYFGPGTRLTVL.

For the CDR3, the DNA is TGCGCCAGCAGCTGGGACAGGGACTCCTACGAGCAGTACTTC. Encoded protein: CASSWDRDSYEQYF. The rearrangement uses TRBV5-1 and TRBJ2-7, with 9 bases aligning to TRBD1. The CDR3 runs to 14 residues. V shed 3 bases and J 0 bases; nucleotides not matched to a gene: 1. Germline assignment: CDR1 SGHRS and CDR2 YFSETQ.

The chain recombines TRBV5-6 with TRBJ2-5, with D perhaps TRBD2 (5 bases). Germline CDR1 is SGHDT and CDR2 is YYEEEE. This CDR3 spans 14 amino acids. Trimming shortened V by 4 bases and J by 2 bases, and 12 bases separated the two germline ends. Here the CDR3 DNA reads TGTGCCAGCAGCCCGGGGAGTCGGCAAGAGACCCAGTACTTC. Translated: CASSPGSRQETQYF.

This clone has only a few counts. The chain combines TRBV30 with TRBJ2-5; no clear D gene. V lost 5 bases to trimming and J lost 5 bases, with 18 bases between them. CDR1 is GTSNPN, CDR2 SVGIG, per germline (reference sequence). CDR3 length: 14 residues. The CDR3 DNA reads TGTGCCTGGGTCCCCGGATCCTCATTGGAGACCCAGTACTTC. The encoded protein is CAWVPGSSLETQYF.

The chain carries TRBV7-2 and TRBJ2-5, with D perhaps TRBD2 (6 bases). The CDR3 sequence is 14 residues long. Germline V gene lookup returns CDR1 SGHTA and CDR2 FQGNSA. V was pared by 5 bases and J by 1 base, with 11 bases between. CDR3 amino acids: CASSNSRGQETQYF. CDR3 in DNA: TGTGCCAGCAGCAACTCGCGGGGCCAAGAGACCCAGTACTTC. Supplemented by reference TRBV7-2 and TRBJ2-5, the full variable domain reads GAGVSQSPSNKVTEKGKDVELRCDPISGHTALYWYRQSLGQGLEFLIYFQGNSAPDKSGLPSDRFSAERTGGSVSTLTIQRTQQEDSAVYLCASSNSRGQETQYFGPGTRLLVL.

This clone was found a few times. The V and J genes are TRBV30 and TRBJ1-5; no reliable D call. Germline V gene sequence: CDR1 GTSNPN, CDR2 SVGIG (reference sequence). CDR3 size: 15 residues. Trimming took 5 bases from V and 0 from J, leaving 14 bases between them. The chain's CDR3 is CAWSFGRTSNQPQHF. In DNA form, the CDR3 reads TGTGCCTGGTCCTTCGGCAGAACTAGCAATCAGCCCCAGCATTTT.

This rearrangement joins TRBV18 to TRBJ2-1; 9 nucleotides align to TRBD2. With 5 bases clipped from V and 4 bases from J, the junction kept 3 bases outside the gene matches. Per germline, CDR1 KGHSH and CDR2 LQKENI. The CDR3 runs 14 residues. This CDR3 is CASSASGVYNEQFF. The CDR3, as DNA: TGTGCCAGCTCAGCTAGCGGGGTGTACAATGAGCAGTTCTTC.

This clone has a handful of counts. J is TRBJ2-7 and V is TRBV11-2; TRBD1 might be the D (6 bases). V shed 5 bases and J shed 2 bases, with 10 bases lying between them. This CDR3 contains 13 residues. Germline CDR1 SGHAT, CDR2 FQNNGV. For the CDR3, the DNA is TGTGCCAGCAGCCTAACAGGGACCTACGAGCAGTACTTC. The encoded protein is CASSLTGTYEQYF.

The CDR3 region is CASRAGQGYGELFF. CDR3 DNA sequence: TGTGCCAGCAGAGCGGGACAGGGGTACGGGGAGCTGTTTTTT. This rearrangement joins TRBV11-2 to TRBJ2-2; TRBD1 matches 10 bases. The CDR3 runs 14 residues. CDR1 and CDR2 (germline): SGHAT, FQNNGV. J was trimmed by 7 bases and V by 6 bases; bases with no gene match: 5.

This chain uses TRBV7-9 with TRBJ2-2, with D hard to call. CDR1 is SEHNR, CDR2 FQNEAQ, per germline (reference sequence). The CDR3 spans 11 residues. The ends were cut back, 7 bases at V and 8 bases at J, with 8 bases in the middle. This chain's CDR3 is CASTLLGELFF. The CDR3 DNA reads as TGTGCCAGCACCTTGTTGGGGGAGCTGTTTTTT.

The chain links TRBV9 to TRBJ1-2; the D gene is possibly TRBD1 (5 bases). Between the trimmed V and J ends, which lost 2 bases and 5 bases, there was a span of 13 bases. The CDR3 is made up of 14 amino acids. The germline CDR1 and CDR2 sequences are SGDLS and YYNGEE. The CDR3 region has the DNA TGTGCCAGCAGCGTCCAGGGTGATGGTTATGGCTACACCTTC. It is translated as CASSVQGDGYGYTF.

The chain recombines TRBV4-3 with TRBJ1-1; 7 bases align to TRBD1. V lost 0 bases and J lost 10; bases outside the gene matches: 11. CDR1 is LGHNA and CDR2 is YSLEER in the germline V gene. The CDR3 loop spans 15 amino acids. In nucleotides, the CDR3 is TGCGCCAGCAGCCAAGACCACACCAGACAGGGTCGAGCTTTCTTT. This sequence encodes CASSQDHTRQGRAFF.

This chain links TRBV29-1 with TRBJ2-1, with 12 bases fitting TRBD2. The V and J ends lost 7 bases and 5 bases, in that order; junction bases with no gene match: 6. Germline V CDR1 and CDR2: SQVTM, ANQGSEA. This CDR3 region has 14 residues. For the CDR3, the DNA is TGCAGCGCAACCAGGACTAGCGGGAACAATGAGCAGTTCTTC. It specifies CSATRTSGNNEQFF.

The J gene is TRBJ1-1, the V gene TRBV6-4; D may be TRBD1 (5 bases). The germline V gene encodes CDR1 MRHNA and CDR2 SNTAGT. The ends were cut back, 5 bases at V and 5 bases at J, with 18 bases in the middle. CDR3 length: 15 residues. CDR3 DNA: TGTGCCAGCAGTTACTATGGGGGGGTCGTAACTGAAGCTTTCTTT. This translates into CASSYYGGVVTEAFF.

The chain links TRBV7-9 to TRBJ1-4, with TRBD1 as a possible D gene (5 bases). The CDR3 extends over 14 amino acids. V shed 8 bases and J shed 2 bases, with 12 bases lying between them. CDR1 is SEHNR, CDR2 FQNEAQ, per germline (reference sequence). The CDR3 DNA reads as TGTGCCAGCTCAATGGCAGGGACTAATGAAAAACTGTTTTTT. Its protein product is CASSMAGTNEKLFF. Combining the CDR3 with reference TRBV7-9 and TRBJ1-4 gives the whole variable domain DTGVSQNPRHKITKRGQNVTFRCDPISEHNRLYWYRQTLGQGPEFLTYFQNEAQLEKSRLLSDRFSAERPKGSFSTLEIQRTEQGDSAMYLCASSMAGTNEKLFFGSGTQLSVL.

The V call is TRBV25-1, the J call TRBJ2-5, with TRBD1 as a possible D gene (6 bases). The CDR3 is made up of 13 amino acids. V was trimmed by 8 bases and J by 2 bases, leaving 12 bases between them. Germline V gene data show CDR1 as MGHDK and CDR2 as SYGVNS. The CDR3 nucleotides read TGTGCCAGCGGTGGGGGCAGGCAAGAGACCCAGTACTTC. It is translated as CASGGGRQETQYF.

CDR3 sequence (DNA): TGTGCCAGCAGCTTAAAGGCAGGGGACACTGAAGCTTTCTTT. Amino acids: CASSLKAGDTEAFF. The chain combines TRBV7-3 with TRBJ1-1, with a possible D match to TRBD1 (6 bases). The CDR3 runs to 14 residues. V was shortened by 1 base and J by 3 bases, with 9 bases between the two germline ends. Germline loops: CDR1 SGHTA, CDR2 FQGTGA. Based on the CDR3 plus reference TRBV7-3 and TRBJ1-1, the full variable domain is GAGVSQTPSNKVTEKGKYVELRCDPISGHTALYWYRQSLGQGPEFLIYFQGTGAADDSGLPNDRFFAVRPEGSVSTLKIQRTERGDSAVYLCASSLKAGDTEAFFGQGTRLTVV.

The gene calls are TRBV7-9 and TRBJ2-3; D is perhaps TRBD2 (6 bases). The germline V and J ends were trimmed by 2 bases and 3 bases, with 18 bases remaining between them. The CDR3 loop spans 17 amino acids. CDR1 and CDR2 (germline): SEHNR, FQNEAQ (reference sequence). The CDR3 DNA sequence: TGTGCCAGCAGCTTAATTATTACTTGGAGGGAGACAGATACGCAGTATTTT. Residues: CASSLIITWRETDTQYF. Full variable domain (remainder filled in from reference TRBV7-9 and TRBJ2-3): DTGVSQNPRHKITKRGQNVTFRCDPISEHNRLYWYRQTLGQGPEFLTYFQNEAQLEKSRLLSDRFSAERPKGSFSTLEIQRTEQGDSAMYLCASSLIITWRETDTQYFGPGTRLTVL.

This clone turned up a few times. The gene calls are TRBV7-9 and TRBJ2-7; 11 bases align to TRBD1. The CDR3 runs 17 residues. V was pared by 4 bases and J by 3 bases, with 11 bases of the junction left unmatched. Germline V gives CDR1 SEHNR, CDR2 FQNEAQ (reference sequence). This CDR3 reads CASSSRGSGQGVYEQYF. CDR3 DNA: TGTGCCAGCAGCTCTAGGGGTTCGGGACAGGGGGTCTACGAGCAGTACTTC.